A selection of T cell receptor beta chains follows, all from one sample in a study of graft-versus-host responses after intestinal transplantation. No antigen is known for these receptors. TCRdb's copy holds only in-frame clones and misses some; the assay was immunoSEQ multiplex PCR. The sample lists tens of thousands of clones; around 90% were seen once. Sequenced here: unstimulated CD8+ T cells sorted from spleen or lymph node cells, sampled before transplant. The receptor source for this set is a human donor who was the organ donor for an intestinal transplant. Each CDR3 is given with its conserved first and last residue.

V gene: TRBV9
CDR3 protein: CASTLAGRGEQFF

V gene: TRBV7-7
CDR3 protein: CASSDRGHGYTF

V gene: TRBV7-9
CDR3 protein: CASGGDQESQYF

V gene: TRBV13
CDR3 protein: CASSLALQGARTEAFF

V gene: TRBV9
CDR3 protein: CASSRLGDTQYF

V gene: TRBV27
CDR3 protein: CASSPQYQETQYF

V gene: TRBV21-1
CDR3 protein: CASSTPTSYNEQFF

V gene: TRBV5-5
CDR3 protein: CASSNPGQDPYNEQFF

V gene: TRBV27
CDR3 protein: CASGIHGPGGNQPQHF

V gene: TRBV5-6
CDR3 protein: CASSTHRGSYNEQFF

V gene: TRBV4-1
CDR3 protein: CASSPLVREPQHF

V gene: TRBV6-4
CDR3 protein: CASSSRLESTDTQYF

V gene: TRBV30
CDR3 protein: CAWSQGLLVPEAFF

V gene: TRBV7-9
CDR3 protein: CASRSGNEAFF

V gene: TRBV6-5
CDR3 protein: CASSTDRNNQPQHF

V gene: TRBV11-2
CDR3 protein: CASSLSSGGPTDTQYF

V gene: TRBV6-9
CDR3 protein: CATGQNLGLAGENTGELFF

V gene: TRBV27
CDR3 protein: CASRLAGGPETQYF

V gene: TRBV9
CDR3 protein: CASSVMSGINEQFF

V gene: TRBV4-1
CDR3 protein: CASSHERGSGGARFIGDTQYF

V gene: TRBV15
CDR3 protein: CATSGGLARDTQYF

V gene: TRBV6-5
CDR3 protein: CASSVTGQSTDTQYF

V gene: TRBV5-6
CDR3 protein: CASSLWGGAEAFF

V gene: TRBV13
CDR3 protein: CASSVADQPQHF

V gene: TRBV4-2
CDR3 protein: CASSHLSVQGAAEAFF

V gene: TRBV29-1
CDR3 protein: CSVGETGGSDTQYF

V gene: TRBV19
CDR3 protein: CASRTPQDLNTEAFF

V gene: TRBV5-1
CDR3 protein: CASSLGKQGNNEQFF

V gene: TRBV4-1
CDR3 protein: CASSQDLGSRGNTGELFF

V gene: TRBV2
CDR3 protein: CASPRGFTEAFF

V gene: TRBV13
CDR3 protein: CASSDGGIQETQYF

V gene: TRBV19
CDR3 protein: CASSGTTGGGETQYF

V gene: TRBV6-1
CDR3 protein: CASSERGSPWTGELFF

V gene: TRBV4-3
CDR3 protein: CASSQDLGFSMGGDNTGELFF

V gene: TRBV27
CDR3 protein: CASSWTGGSGELFF

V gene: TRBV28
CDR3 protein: CASSLRTDILYGYTF

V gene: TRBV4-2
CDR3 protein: CASSPSAGGNQPQHF

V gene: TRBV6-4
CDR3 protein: CASSDWTRGYEQFF

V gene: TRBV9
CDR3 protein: CASSDGTRVGELFF

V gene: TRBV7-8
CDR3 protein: CASSALTGTYNQPQHF

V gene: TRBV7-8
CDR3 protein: CASSLSQGGQPQHF

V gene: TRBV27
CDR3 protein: CASSLLPRGKGYTF

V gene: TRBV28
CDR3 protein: CASSTSTRVSQPQHF

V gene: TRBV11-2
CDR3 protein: CASSSTVEMNTEAFF

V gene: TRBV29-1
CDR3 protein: CSVDGTSGRPGELFF

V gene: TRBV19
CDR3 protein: CASSILSTERPNYGYTF

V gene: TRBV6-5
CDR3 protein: CASSYDSYNEQFF

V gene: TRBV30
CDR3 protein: CAWSGGQYNSPLHF

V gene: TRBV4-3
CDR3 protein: CASSQDVVPDTGELFF

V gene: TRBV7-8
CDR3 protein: CASSSGDSAGETQYF

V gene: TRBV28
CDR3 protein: CASSLKGEGKTQYF

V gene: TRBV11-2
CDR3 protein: CASSLVGGTDPAGYTF

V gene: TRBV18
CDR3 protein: CASSPPFTDTQYF

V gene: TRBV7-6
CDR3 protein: CASSNDQDEKLFF